This record covers a single TCR beta chain. The sample holds one count of this clone. It lacks a known antigen. Base-call qualities are not available, and no considerably larger clone is one nucleotide away. Trimming removed 6 bases from V and 8 bases from J; the gene matches leave 11 bases unexplained. From the cysteine through the phenylalanine, the CDR3 covers 15 amino acids. Kept here is only the CDR3 DNA, which spans 45 bases and is read in frame from base 1. The CDR1 and CDR2 encoded by the germline V gene are SGHAT and FQNNGV. TCR CDR3 regions were amplified from genomic DNA by multiplex PCR using the deep immunoSEQ assay. Extracted genomic DNA from each cell subset was distributed evenly across all wells of several immunoSEQ 96-well plates, and each plate was treated as a replicate. Each replicate PCR for sorted subsets received about 210 ng genomic DNA, equal to roughly 33,000 T cell genomes. The purified libraries were quantified using a Qubit 3.0 fluorometer, sized with a Bioanalyzer 2100, and then quantified again using the KAPA Library Quantification kit. Every immunoSEQ 96-well plate was sequenced on a dedicated single-read 150-cycle Illumina NextSeq 550 flow cell. Concerning the study's data processing: The immunoSEQ output contained only junctional sequences without quality scores, so filtering could not match that applied to full-length reads. Sequences were annotated with PyIR, a Python wrapper for IgBLAST v1.9, using IMGT germline references to assign V/J genes and CDR3. Reads with weak V/J assignments (E-value above 1e-6), missing CDR3, stop codons, out-of-frame junctions, or ambiguous translated residues were removed. V3J clonotypes were defined as sequences sharing an identical inferred V gene, J gene, and CDR3 amino acid sequence. Percentage overlap between repertoires was calculated by dividing the number of shared unique clonotypes by the size of the smaller repertoire. Repertoire richness was assessed with RTK rarefaction, the Chao1 estimator, and Recon v2.1 estimates of unobserved clonotypes. For all TCRbeta clonotypes obtained by the gDNA method from a few donors, generation probabilities were computed with OLGA. Held by TCRdb, this immuneACCESS table contains in-frame sequences only and omits some clones. Under half of the omission traces to an unresolved V gene where checked; the cause of the rest is unknown. V and J calls and clone size come straight from that table; D and trimming were deduced from the DNA. The sample table lists some 2,500,000 clones, roughly 93% of them with a count of one. The leading ten clones occupy more than 0.35% of the sample.

The data were taken from a study of shared clonotypes between healthy human individuals (dated by TCRdb to the early 2020s). About the study as a whole: A couple of women and a few men aged 18 to 49 years were included in the cohort. For each donor, CD4 naive and CD4 memory were each given three plates, CD8 naive was given two plates, and CD8 memory was given one plate. To estimate repertoire size and how much clonotypes are shared between individuals, the study performed deep sequencing of blood TCR repertoires from about five healthy adults. Libraries were prepared and TCR repertoires were sequenced by different laboratories using diverse techniques, in order to increase sequencing depth and limit assay-specific biases. Between about 0.8 and 9.5 billion PBMCs per donor were obtained by leukapheresis.

Broader findings and caveats from the paper: Clonotypes shared by all four sorted-subset donors showed higher generation probabilities than non-shared clonotypes. Sampling was restricted to blood, and TCR repertoires in tissue are likely to differ from TCR repertoires in blood. Approximately 5% of naive CD4, roughly 3.6% of naive CD8, 2.3% of memory CD4, and 0.4% of memory CD8 clonotypes were shared across several donors. Pairwise subsampling indicated that sequencing depth was expected to affect the degree of clonotype sharing among donors. Incomplete sequencing was indicated by rarefaction of sorted-subset datasets, despite the large sequencing depth. Because the study included only a small number of donors, the genetic and exposure-history diversity represented was limited. Naive subsets generally had larger estimated clonotype richness than memory subsets did.

Healthy HIV-negative adults with no recently reported acute infections or vaccinations were included as donors. Every donor was a Caucasian adult living in Nashville, Tennessee, USA. CD4+ T cells were enriched through magnetic negative selection, after which naive cells were positively selected on CD45RA and the remaining negative fraction served as the memory subset. After blood collection by leukapheresis, PBMCs were isolated using Ficoll-Histopaque density gradient centrifugation and then cryopreserved in the vapor phase of liquid nitrogen. Purity and quantity of every magnetically sorted T cell population were checked by analytical flow cytometry. Genomic DNA was isolated from every sorted fraction and measured by UV absorbance on a Nanodrop 2000c.

The chain is assembled from TRBV11-2 and TRBJ2-2, with 8 junctional bases fitting TRBD2. The sample was naive CD4+ T cells from PBMCs. The sample's cell subset or site, from its label and the paper: CD45RA+ positively selected. This receptor was taken from a man aged 18-30 years in good health. Some clones in this sample may be carry-over from other donors' samples. The DNA sequence is TGTGCCAGCAGTCCGGCTCGGCGGGAGGTGGGGGAGCTGTTTTTT. This yields the protein CASSPARREVGELFF.